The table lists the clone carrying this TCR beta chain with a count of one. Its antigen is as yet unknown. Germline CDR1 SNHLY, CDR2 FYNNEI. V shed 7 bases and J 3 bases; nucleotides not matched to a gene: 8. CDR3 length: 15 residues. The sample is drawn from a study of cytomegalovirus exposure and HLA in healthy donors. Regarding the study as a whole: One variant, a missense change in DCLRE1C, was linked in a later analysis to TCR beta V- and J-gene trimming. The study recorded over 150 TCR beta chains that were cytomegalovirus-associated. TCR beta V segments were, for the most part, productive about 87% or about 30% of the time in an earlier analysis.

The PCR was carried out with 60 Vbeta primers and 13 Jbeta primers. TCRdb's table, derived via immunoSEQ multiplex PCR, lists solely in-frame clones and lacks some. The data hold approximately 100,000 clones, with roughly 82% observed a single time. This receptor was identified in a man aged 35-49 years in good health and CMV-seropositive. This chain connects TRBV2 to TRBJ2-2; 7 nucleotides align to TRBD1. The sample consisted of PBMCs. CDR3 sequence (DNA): TGTGCCAGCAACTCACAGGGGCAGGACACCGGGGAGCTGTTTTTT. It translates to CASNSQGQDTGELFF.